This TCR beta chain appears in the sequencing data of a study of T cell responses to AZD1222 COVID-19 vaccine. Study-wide results and caveats: CD4 TCRs associated with vaccination spanned spike, dominating at 160-218 and 743-854. A rise in Spike-specific TCR breadth and depth followed two AZD1222 doses.

The CDR3 consists of 18 residues. Trimming cost V 1 base and J 3 bases, with 22 bases left between them. CDR1 is SGHRS and CDR2 is YFSETQ in the germline V gene. Using immunoSEQ multiplex PCR, the repertoire was profiled, and TCRdb retains in-frame clones only, with some absent. The sample lists tens of thousands of clones; 89% were seen once. Second-dose recipients at about 4 or about 12 weeks were treated as one pooled group. As regards this clone: Its antigen is unidentified.

This TCR was sampled from an adult who received the AZD1222 COVID-19 vaccine. This sample comprised peripheral blood, obtained 28 days after the second AZD1222 dose. The rearrangement links TRBV5-1 to TRBJ1-1; perhaps TRBD1 as D (6 bases). CDR3 coding DNA: TGCGCCAGCAGCTTGCCACGAAACAGGGCCCGACGGGACACTGAAGCTTTCTTT. Protein product: CASSLPRNRARRDTEAFF.